This T cell receptor (beta chain) was documented in a study of post-analysis software for immune sequencing data. The CDR3 has 13 residues. Trimming at V came to 5 bases and at J to 0 bases, leaving 2 bases not matched to a gene. The germline CDR1 and CDR2 sequences are DFQATT and SNEGSKA (reference sequence). This clonotype has a handful of counts. The target antigen is unknown. The TCR beta cDNA libraries contained unique molecular identifiers. TCRdb reanalysed the PCR reads using MiXCR and keeps one entry per CDR3 protein. The sample lists roughly 800,000 distinct CDR3 sequences, about 57% seen once, with approximately 4.5% in the top ten. Broader study findings: Included in a set of about five TRBV segments more frequent in patients than controls were TRBV5-6, TRBV5-1 and TRBV20-1.

Sequences were obtained from blood. This sequence originates from a girl between 5 and 17 years old with multiple sclerosis. The chain uses TRBV20-1 and TRBJ2-7; 9 bases match TRBD1. The CDR3 reads CSARTGVSYEQYF. DNA for the CDR3: TGCAGTGCTCGGACAGGGGTCTCCTACGAGCAGTACTTC.